Listed here are 22 T cell receptor beta chains from one sample, sequenced in a study of human versus mouse CDR3 diversity and MHC coevolution. Using immunoSEQ multiplex PCR, the repertoire was profiled, and TCRdb retains in-frame clones only, with some absent. The sample shows about 60,000 clones, around 94% of them seen only once. Sequencing used naive CD4+ T cells from blood. Subset in this sample: CD45RO-negative CD62L-positive naive CD4 T cells. All receptors derive from a person in their sixties or seventies in good health.

The rearrangement joins TRBV11-3 to TRBJ2-3, with TRBD1 identical over 10 bases. CDR1 and CDR2 from the germline V gene are SGHNT and YENEEA. V lost 1 base, J lost 5 bases, and 6 bases stayed unmatched. The CDR3 totals 16 residues. CDR3 region: CASSLAPGTGVDTQYF. For the CDR3, the DNA is TGTGCCAGCAGCTTAGCCCCCGGGACAGGGGTAGATACGCAGTATTTT. Together with reference TRBV11-3 and TRBJ2-3, the CDR3 gives the full variable domain: EAGVVQSPRYKIIEKKQPVAFWCNPISGHNTLYWYLQNLGQGPELLIRYENEEAVDDSQLPKDRFSAERLKGVDSTLKIQPAELGDSAVYLCASSLAPGTGVDTQYFGPGTRLTVL.

The chain combines TRBV5-8 with TRBJ2-2, with TRBD2 matching over 7 bases. V was pared by 7 bases and J by 5 bases, with 5 bases of the junction left unmatched. CDR3 length equals 13 residues. The germline V gene encodes CDR1 SGHTS and CDR2 YDEGEE. The CDR3 is CASARDYTGELFF. In nucleotides, the CDR3 is TGTGCCAGCGCTCGGGACTATACCGGGGAGCTGTTTTTT.

This clone was counted once. The chain couples TRBV6-1 to TRBJ1-5; weak D call: TRBD1 (5 bases). Germline CDR1 MNHNS, CDR2 SASEGT. The CDR3 is made up of 17 amino acids. Trimming removed 4 bases from V and 3 bases from J, with 19 bases in between. The CDR3 DNA reads as TGTGCCAGCAGTGGGGGGGGTTGGTGCTCGGTCAATCAGCCCCAGCATTTT. This sequence encodes CASSGGGWCSVNQPQHF.

The chain carries TRBV11-2 and TRBJ1-4; TRBD1 might be the D (5 bases). Trimming stripped 3 bases from V and 8 bases from J, with 19 bases between. The CDR3 is made up of 16 amino acids. The germline gives CDR1 SGHAT, CDR2 FQNNGV. The CDR3 nucleotides are TGTGCCAGCAGCTTGGGGGGGGACCCCAGGAACGAAAAACTGTTTTTT. Translating it yields CASSLGGDPRNEKLFF.

Of note for this clone: One end of the junction does not line up with germline, which may come from a read error. The rearrangement uses TRBV10-1 and TRBJ2-3; no clear D. There are 13 residues in the CDR3. The germline CDR1 and CDR2 sequences are WNHNN and SYGVQD (reference sequence). The CDR3 DNA sequence: TGCGCCAGCAGTGACCAGCTCGGAGATGCGCAGTATTTT. Translation: CASSDQLGDAQYF.

This chain joins TRBV7-9 and TRBJ2-3; possible D gene TRBD2, 6 bases. The CDR3 loop spans 16 amino acids. Germline V lookup: CDR1 SEHNR, CDR2 FQNEAQ (reference sequence). With 3 bases removed from V and 0 bases from J, the gap between germline ends came to 13 bases. The CDR3 reads CASSLPGGYSTDTQYF. As DNA, the CDR3 is TGTGCCAGCAGCTTGCCCGGAGGGTATAGCACAGATACGCAGTATTTT.

This sequence joins TRBV18 and TRBJ2-1, with 11 bases identical to TRBD2. Germline CDR1 and CDR2: KGHSH and LQKENI. V lost 0 bases to trimming and J lost 10 bases; unmatched junction nucleotides: 5. The CDR3 contains 15 residues. DNA of the CDR3: TGTGCCAGCTCACCACCTCTACTAGCGGGAGTCGAGCAGTTCTTC. It translates to CASSPPLLAGVEQFF.

Note on this clone: The identical CDR3 is also encoded by other nucleotide sequences in the sample. The chain couples TRBV18 to TRBJ1-1; 10 bases agree with TRBD1. The CDR3 has 14 residues. Germline V gene sequence: CDR1 KGHSH, CDR2 LQKENI. V was pared by 3 bases and J by 5 bases, with 3 bases of the junction left unmatched. CDR3 amino acids: CASSPDRGRTEAFF. Written as DNA, the CDR3 is TGTGCCAGCTCACCCGACAGGGGGCGGACTGAAGCTTTCTTT.

V is TRBV7-9 and J is TRBJ2-3; D is possibly TRBD2 (5 bases). The length of the CDR3 is 15 residues. Looked up from germline, CDR1 is SEHNR and CDR2 is FQNEAQ (reference sequence). Trimming left V 2 bases short and J 3 bases short, with 12 bases between. The CDR3 DNA is TGTGCCAGCAGCTTAACGGGGATTAGGACAGATACGCAGTATTTT. Its protein product is CASSLTGIRTDTQYF.

As regards this clone: This CDR3 is also generated by other DNA sequences in the sample. The genes are TRBV2 and TRBJ2-5; TRBD2 is a possible D gene (6 bases). Germline V gene lookup returns CDR1 SNHLY and CDR2 FYNNEI. V lost 11 bases, J lost 5 bases, and 21 bases lay in between. The CDR3 has 14 amino acids. The CDR3 DNA reads as TGTGCCCGCGGAGTGGGGGGTATGGGGGAGACCCAGTACTTC. Protein: CARGVGGMGETQYF.

The genes are TRBV28 and TRBJ1-3; 9 positions agree with TRBD1. The CDR3 has 15 residues. CDR1 MDHEN and CDR2 SYDVKM come from the germline V gene. After removal of 4 bases from V and 0 bases from J, the junction contained 1 base not matched to a gene. The CDR3 DNA is TGTGCCAGCAGTTCGACAGGGGGCTCTGGAAACACCATATATTTT. As protein: CASSSTGGSGNTIYF.

In its sample, this clone was seen once. The V and J genes are TRBV9 and TRBJ2-3; TRBD2 matches at 11 bases. Germline trimming cut 0 bases from V and 2 bases from J; bases unmatched to any gene: 17. There are 21 residues in the CDR3. From germline, CDR1 is SGDLS and CDR2 YYNGEE. The CDR3 DNA sequence: TGTGCCAGCAGCGTAGGCCTTATCTTCGGGACTAGCGGTCGATCCACAGATACGCAGTATTTT. Its translation: CASSVGLIFGTSGRSTDTQYF.

The chain links TRBV10-3 to TRBJ2-1, with D possibly matching TRBD1 (6 bases). Germline V CDR1 and CDR2: ENHRY, SYGVKD. Trimming left V 3 bases short and J 4 bases short, with 13 bases between. The CDR3 has 15 amino acids. CDR3 in DNA: TGTGCCATCAGTGAACGCTCAGGGGTATACAATGAGCAGTTCTTC. Its translation: CAISERSGVYNEQFF.

In its sample, this clone was seen once. The rearrangement joins TRBV30 to TRBJ1-2, with D uncertain. Germline V gene data show CDR1 as GTSNPN and CDR2 as SVGIG (reference sequence). The CDR3 loop spans 14 amino acids. Trimming removed 2 bases from V and 3 bases from J, with 13 bases in between. This CDR3 is CAWSLPPPDYGYTF. As DNA, the CDR3 is TGTGCCTGGAGTCTTCCCCCGCCGGACTATGGCTACACCTTC.

V gene TRBV29-1 combines with J gene TRBJ1-2, with a possible D match to TRBD1 (6 bases). The CDR3 covers 13 residues. Trimming removed 3 bases from V and 7 bases from J, with 15 bases in between. In germline, CDR1 is SQVTM, CDR2 ANQGSEA. The CDR3 nucleotides are TGCAGCGTTGATACGGACAGAACCGGTGGCTACACCTTC. Encoded protein: CSVDTDRTGGYTF.

The chain uses TRBV5-1 and TRBJ2-5; 7 bases are shared with TRBD2. The CDR3 consists of 14 residues. In germline, CDR1 is SGHRS, CDR2 YFSETQ. J was trimmed by 3 bases and V by 2 bases; bases with no gene match: 4. The CDR3 DNA is TGCGCCAGCAGCTTCTCTAGCGGAGAAGAGACCCAGTACTTC. Its protein product is CASSFSSGEETQYF.

The gene calls are TRBV6-1 and TRBJ2-2; possible D gene TRBD2, 7 bases. V was clipped by 2 bases and J by 6 bases, with 16 bases between them. CDR1 and CDR2 (germline): MNHNS, SASEGT. This CDR3 is built from 16 residues. The CDR3 sequence: CASSERGGGGAGELFF. In DNA form, the CDR3 reads TGTGCCAGCAGTGAAAGAGGGGGAGGGGGAGCCGGGGAGCTGTTTTTT.

The V gene is TRBV30, the J gene TRBJ1-3; 12 bases match TRBD1. CDR3 size: 14 residues. CDR1 and CDR2 (germline): GTSNPN, SVGIG (reference sequence). V lost 5 bases and J lost 7; bases outside the gene matches: 6. Written as DNA, the CDR3 is TGTGCCTGGGGCCTGGGGACAGGGGGCAACACCATATATTTT. Amino acids: CAWGLGTGGNTIYF.

The chain combines TRBV18 with TRBJ2-7; D gene uncertain. CDR3 length equals 12 residues. Trimming pared 3 bases from V and 5 bases from J, leaving 8 bases between. Germline CDR1 and CDR2: KGHSH and LQKENI. CDR3 in amino acids: CASSPQSDEQYF. CDR3 coding DNA: TGTGCCAGCTCACCTCAGAGCGACGAGCAGTACTTC. Full variable domain (rest looked up from reference TRBV18 and TRBJ2-7): NAGVMQNPRHLVRRRGQEARLRCSPMKGHSHVYWYRQLPEEGLKFMVYLQKENIIDESGMPKERFSAEFPKEGPSILRIQQVVRGDSAAYFCASSPQSDEQYFGPGTRLTVT.

J is TRBJ2-7 and V is TRBV2; 10 positions match TRBD1. Germline trimming cut 1 base from V and 4 bases from J; bases unmatched to any gene: 4. The CDR3 length is 15 residues. Germline V lookup: CDR1 SNHLY, CDR2 FYNNEI. In DNA, the CDR3 is TGTGCCAGCAGTGAAGAGGGACAGGGGAGATACGAGCAGTACTTC. Its protein is CASSEEGQGRYEQYF.

The count of this clone is one. The rearrangement uses TRBV7-3 and TRBJ2-5; no clear D. This CDR3 is built from 15 residues. CDR1 is SGHTA, CDR2 FQGTGA, per germline. V was clipped by 5 bases and J by 5 bases, with 18 bases between them. The CDR3: CASSPQASIRETQYF. CDR3 in DNA: TGTGCCAGCAGCCCCCAGGCCAGTATTCGCGAGACCCAGTACTTC.

The chain combines TRBV19 with TRBJ2-3, with a possible D match to TRBD2 (5 bases). Germline V lookup: CDR1 LNHDA, CDR2 SQIVND (reference sequence). Deletions cut 3 bases from V and 0 bases from J, with 16 bases between. This CDR3 is built from 17 residues. The DNA for the CDR3 is TGTGCCAGTAGTATTGGCGGGCTCAAACCTAGCACAGATACGCAGTATTTT. Protein sequence: CASSIGGLKPSTDTQYF.